This TCR beta chain was sequenced in a study of technical replicates of blood from several donors. The germline gives CDR1 SEHNR, CDR2 FQNEAQ (reference sequence). The CDR3 contains 14 residues. V was pared by 4 bases and J by 2 bases, with 12 bases between. Only in-frame clones appear in the TCRdb table, and some are missing; sequencing was by immunoSEQ multiplex PCR. The sample includes approximately 50,000 clones, approximately 94% seen only once; the top ten take 0.3% to 0.4%. Sequenced: T cells isolated from PBMCs. The J gene is TRBJ2-7, the V gene TRBV7-9; maybe TRBD1 (6 bases). This TCR was sampled from a human donor in good health. DNA for the CDR3: TGTGCCAGCAGCTACGCAGGGGTCACCTACGAGCAGTACTTC. It translates to CASSYAGVTYEQYF. Full variable domain (rest looked up from reference TRBV7-9 and TRBJ2-7): DTGVSQNPRHKITKRGQNVTFRCDPISEHNRLYWYRQTLGQGPEFLTYFQNEAQLEKSRLLSDRFSAERPKGSFSTLEIQRTEQGDSAMYLCASSYAGVTYEQYFGPGTRLTVT.